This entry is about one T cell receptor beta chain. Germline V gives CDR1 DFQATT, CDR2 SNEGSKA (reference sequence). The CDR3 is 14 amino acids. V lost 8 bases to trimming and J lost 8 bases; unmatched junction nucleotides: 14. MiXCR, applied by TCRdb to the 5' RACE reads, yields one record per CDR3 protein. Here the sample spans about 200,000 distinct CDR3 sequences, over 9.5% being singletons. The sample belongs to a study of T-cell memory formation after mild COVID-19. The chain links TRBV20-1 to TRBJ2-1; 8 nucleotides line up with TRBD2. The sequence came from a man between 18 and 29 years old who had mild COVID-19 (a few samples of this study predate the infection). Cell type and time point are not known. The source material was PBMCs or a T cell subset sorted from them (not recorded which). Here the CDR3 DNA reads TGCAGTACCAAAGCGGGGGCGATGGGGGATGAGCAGTTCTTC. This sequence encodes CSTKAGAMGDEQFF.